The clone carrying this T cell receptor (beta chain) was observed many times. This record belongs to a study of read filtering for tumor transcriptome and immune sequencing. V was shortened by 4 bases and J by 1 base, with 9 bases between the two germline ends. In germline, CDR1 is SGHTA, CDR2 FQGNSA. The CDR3 runs 14 residues. From around 0.4 ug of RNA, a library with molecular barcoded alpha/delta and beta/gamma adaptors was made. A single record per CDR3 protein comes from TCRdb applying MiXCR to the reads. Among approximately 23,000 distinct CDR3 sequences listed, around 20% were seen once. The gene calls are TRBV7-2 and TRBJ2-3; no clear D gene. Specimen: a population of CD138-negative cells sorted from bone marrow. The receptor was derived from a donor aged 40 or over with multiple myeloma. The CDR3 here is CASSSRRRTDTQYF. The CDR3 region has the DNA TGTGCCAGCAGCTCGAGACGACGCACAGATACGCAGTATTTT.